One sample yielded the 27 T cell receptor beta chains listed below, sequenced in a study of neoadjuvant anti-PD-1 for oral cavity cancer. The time point here: after neoadjuvant nivolumab, at surgical resection. TCRdb's copy holds only in-frame clones and misses some; the assay was immunoSEQ multiplex PCR. The sample includes 20,000 to 25,000 clones, approximately 27% of them seen just once. The sequencing here drew on tumor tissue, taken after nivolumab (anti-PD-1) treatment. These TCRs come from a person aged 40 to 85 with oral cavity squamous cell carcinoma.

This sequence joins TRBV6-1 and TRBJ2-7, with unresolved D. This CDR3 is 11 amino acids long. Trimming left V 9 bases short and J 0 bases short, with 6 bases between. Germline V CDR1 and CDR2: MNHNS, SASEGT. The CDR3 protein is CASVASYEQYF. DNA for the CDR3: TGTGCCAGTGTCGCCTCCTACGAGCAGTACTTC.

V usage is TRBV4-2 and J usage is TRBJ2-3, with 16 bases aligning to TRBD2. V gave up 4 bases and J gave up 5 bases; unmatched junction bases: 9. This CDR3 contains 18 residues. Germline CDR1 is LGHNA and CDR2 is YNFKEQ. The CDR3 loop is CASSRFGTSGREGDTQYF. The CDR3 DNA sequence: TGTGCCAGCAGCCGATTCGGGACTAGCGGGAGGGAAGGAGATACGCAGTATTTT.

This clone was found once. V and J are TRBV2 and TRBJ2-1; 13 nucleotides agree with TRBD2. V gave up 7 bases and J gave up 9 bases; unmatched junction bases: 9. Germline CDR1 is SNHLY and CDR2 is FYNNEI. The CDR3 runs 15 residues. DNA of the CDR3: TGTGCCAGCACCTGGACTAGCGGGAGTTTCGGTGAGCAGTTCTTC. Residues: CASTWTSGSFGEQFF.

The chain couples TRBV28 to TRBJ2-5; 9 positions agree with TRBD2. The germline V gene has CDR1 MDHEN and CDR2 SYDVKM. Unmatched junction bases numbered 14, after V lost 10 bases and J lost 2 bases. The CDR3 sequence is 16 residues long. CDR3 nucleotides: TGTGCCACCCGGGGGGTGAGCGGGAGGTTTCAAGAGACCCAGTACTTC. Protein: CATRGVSGRFQETQYF.

This clone showed up just a few times. The chain combines TRBV5-1 with TRBJ2-7; TRBD2 matches at 13 bases. Trimming removed 4 bases from V and 1 base from J; junction bases left unmatched: 8. Germline lookup yields CDR1 SGHRS and CDR2 YFSETQ. This CDR3 contains 17 residues. The CDR3 DNA reads TGCGCCAGCAGCCAACCGGGACTAGCGGGATATTCCTACGAGCAGTACTTC. It yields the protein CASSQPGLAGYSYEQYF. Complete variable domain (other parts from reference TRBV5-1 and TRBJ2-7): KAGVTQTPRYLIKTRGQQVTLSCSPISGHRSVSWYQQTPGQGLQFLFEYFSETQRNKGNFPGRFSGRQFSNSRSEMNVSTLELGDSALYLCASSQPGLAGYSYEQYFGPGTRLTVT.

The chain couples TRBV7-2 to TRBJ2-1; 7 bases line up with TRBD1. J lost 10 bases, V lost 4 bases, and 7 bases had no gene match. CDR3 size: 13 residues. Germline CDR1 is SGHTA and CDR2 is FQGNSA. CDR3: CASSSWTGGEQFF. Here the CDR3 DNA reads TGTGCCAGCAGCTCGTGGACAGGCGGGGAGCAGTTCTTC.

This clone showed up just a few times. The chain employs TRBV19 and TRBJ1-5; 8 bases line up with TRBD1. Unmatched junction bases numbered 6, after V lost 6 bases and J lost 2 bases. CDR3 length equals 15 residues. CDR1 and CDR2 from the germline V gene are LNHDA and SQIVND (reference sequence). The CDR3 is CASRTGDWGNQPQHF. DNA of the CDR3: TGTGCCAGTAGGACAGGGGATTGGGGCAATCAGCCCCAGCATTTT.

The table lists this clone with a few counts. The V call is TRBV30, the J call TRBJ1-6, with D possibly TRBD1 on 6 matching bases. CDR3 length equals 12 residues. Germline V lookup: CDR1 GTSNPN, CDR2 SVGIG (reference sequence). Between the trimmed V and J ends, which lost 5 bases and 9 bases, there was a span of 11 bases. CDR3 sequence reads: CAWGGTASPLHF. CDR3 coding DNA: TGTGCCTGGGGGGGCACTGCTTCACCCCTCCACTTT.

The chain uses TRBV7-2 and TRBJ1-3, with D unclear. CDR1 is SGHTA and CDR2 is FQGNSA in the germline V gene. The CDR3 extends over 11 amino acids. V lost 1 base and J lost 9, with 4 bases in between. CDR3 sequence: CASSLGVTIYF. The CDR3 DNA reads TGTGCCAGCAGCTTAGGTGTCACCATATATTTT.

This clone was counted a few times. The V gene is TRBV18, the J gene TRBJ1-5, with 8 nucleotides matching TRBD1. The V gene end was trimmed by 6 bases and the J gene end by 5 bases; junction bases not matched to a gene: 3. The CDR3 extends over 13 amino acids. CDR1 and CDR2 from the germline V gene are KGHSH and LQKENI. CDR3 bases: TGTGCCAGCTCGCGGGACAGGCATCAGCCCCAGCATTTT. This codes for CASSRDRHQPQHF.

The chain has TRBV7-2 and TRBJ1-2; the D gene is possibly TRBD1 (6 bases). The V end lost 2 bases, the J end lost 4 bases, and 11 bases lay between the germline ends. This CDR3 region has 14 residues. CDR1 and CDR2 (germline): SGHTA, FQGNSA. The CDR3 coding sequence is TGTGCCAGCAGCTTATGGGGACAAATCTATGGCTACACCTTC. Encoded protein: CASSLWGQIYGYTF.

This chain connects TRBV28 to TRBJ2-4; 8 nucleotides agree with TRBD2. This CDR3 is built from 15 residues. V lost 4 bases and J lost 5; bases outside the gene matches: 7. Germline values: CDR1 MDHEN, CDR2 SYDVKM. CDR3 nucleotides: TGTGCCAGCAGTTCACCTAGCGGGTGGGAAAACATTCAGTACTTC. Amino acids: CASSSPSGWENIQYF.

V is TRBV4-2 and J is TRBJ1-5; D perhaps matches TRBD1 (6 bases). V was clipped by 0 bases and J by 0 bases, with 12 bases between them. There are 17 residues in the CDR3. Germline loops: CDR1 LGHNA, CDR2 YNFKEQ. The CDR3, as DNA: TGTGCCAGCAGCCAAGAACGGGGGGCCTCTAGCAATCAGCCCCAGCATTTT. This gives the protein CASSQERGASSNQPQHF.

V gene TRBV7-9 combines with J gene TRBJ1-6, with 7 bases aligning to TRBD1. The CDR3 runs to 16 residues. Trimming removed 3 bases from V and 0 bases from J; junction bases left unmatched: 2. Germline loops: CDR1 SEHNR, CDR2 FQNEAQ (reference sequence). The CDR3, as DNA: TGTGCCAGCAGCTTGGGACAGAGCTCCTATAATTCACCCCTCCACTTT. Translation gives CASSLGQSSYNSPLHF.

By share, this clone ranks as medium-sized. J is TRBJ2-5 and V is TRBV7-9, with D perhaps TRBD2 (6 bases). This CDR3 comprises 15 residues. Germline CDR1 is SEHNR and CDR2 is FQNEAQ (reference sequence). Trimming pared 5 bases from V and 0 bases from J, leaving 13 bases between. DNA of the CDR3: TGTGCCAGCAGCCAGAGACTAGGCCACCAAGAGACCCAGTACTTC. Protein: CASSQRLGHQETQYF.

This clone was seen a handful of times. The J gene is TRBJ2-5, the V gene TRBV7-9; 8 nucleotides match TRBD1. V dropped 5 bases and J dropped 5; count of bases not matched to a gene: 7. Germline V gives CDR1 SEHNR, CDR2 FQNEAQ (reference sequence). The CDR3 runs 14 residues. The CDR3 protein is CASSVDRDGETQYF. The CDR3 DNA reads TGTGCCAGCAGCGTGGACAGGGACGGCGAGACCCAGTACTTC.

V is TRBV7-9 and J is TRBJ1-5; the match to TRBD1 covers 10 bases. Per germline, CDR1 SEHNR and CDR2 FQNEAQ (reference sequence). The CDR3 has 17 residues. J was trimmed by 4 bases and V by 1 base; bases with no gene match: 7. The CDR3 DNA reads TGTGCCAGCAGCTTAGGCGGGACAGGGGCGCCAAATCAGCCCCAGCATTTT. It encodes CASSLGGTGAPNQPQHF.

The gene calls are TRBV18 and TRBJ2-7, with 12 bases aligning to TRBD2. The junction had 9 bases not matched to a gene; V was cut back by 3 bases and J by 6 bases. The CDR3 is made up of 16 amino acids. The V gene's germline CDR1 is KGHSH and CDR2 LQKENI. The CDR3: CASSPGLAGSLGEQYF. The CDR3 nucleotides read TGTGCCAGCTCACCTGGACTAGCGGGATCCCTTGGCGAGCAGTACTTC.

A few counts support this clone. This chain joins TRBV7-9 and TRBJ1-2; TRBD1 aligns across 8 bases. The CDR3 loop spans 13 amino acids. J gave up 6 bases and V 5 bases, and 5 bases lay outside the gene matches. CDR1 and CDR2 (germline): SEHNR, FQNEAQ (reference sequence). The CDR3 sequence: CASSVRGQHGYTF. DNA for the CDR3: TGTGCCAGCAGCGTCAGGGGGCAGCATGGCTACACCTTC.

Many counts were recorded for this clone. The rearrangement uses TRBV5-6 and TRBJ2-7, with D tentatively TRBD2 (6 bases). This CDR3 is built from 14 residues. CDR1 is SGHDT, CDR2 YYEEEE, per germline. V was shortened by 0 bases and J by 3 bases, with 10 bases between the two germline ends. The CDR3 DNA follows: TGTGCCAGCAGCTTGGGCGGGGATTTCTACGAGCAGTACTTC. This codes for CASSLGGDFYEQYF. The full variable domain, its missing parts supplied by reference TRBV5-6 and TRBJ2-7, is DAGVTQSPTHLIKTRGQQVTLRCSPKSGHDTVSWYQQALGQGPQFIFQYYEEEERQRGNFPDRFSGHQFPNYSSELNVNALLLGDSALYLCASSLGGDFYEQYFGPGTRLTVT.

This clone was detected ten times or more. The rearrangement uses TRBV18 and TRBJ2-2, with D uncertain. The CDR3 is 15 amino acids. Germline V gene data show CDR1 as KGHSH and CDR2 as LQKENI. V lost 2 bases, J lost 1 base, and 8 bases lay in between. DNA of the CDR3: TGTGCCAGCTCACCAAGGACGGTGAACACCGGGGAGCTGTTTTTT. It yields the protein CASSPRTVNTGELFF.

There are a few counts of this clone. The chain carries TRBV9 and TRBJ1-5; D remains ambiguous. The CDR3 loop spans 13 amino acids. Trimming removed 3 bases at V and 6 bases at J, with 10 bases between. From germline, CDR1 is SGDLS and CDR2 YYNGEE. The DNA of the CDR3 is TGTGCCAGCAGCGGTGAAGGTTTTCAGCCCCAGCATTTT. Amino acids: CASSGEGFQPQHF. The whole variable domain, filled in from reference TRBV9 and TRBJ1-5, reads DSGVTQTPKHLITATGQRVTLRCSPRSGDLSVYWYQQSLDQGLQFLIQYYNGEERAKGNILERFSAQQFPDLHSELNLSSLELGDSALYFCASSGEGFQPQHFGDGTRLSIL.

The chain combines TRBV29-1 with TRBJ1-1; maybe TRBD1 (6 bases). CDR3 length equals 13 residues. Germline CDR1 is SQVTM and CDR2 is ANQGSEA. Trimming cost V 4 bases and J 10 bases, with 19 bases left between them. CDR3 sequence reads: CSVVGRQTGAAFF. CDR3 in DNA: TGCAGCGTTGTGGGGCGACAGACAGGTGCAGCTTTCTTT.

This clone was detected many times. The chain has TRBV6-5 and TRBJ1-1, with a possible D match to TRBD1 (5 bases). V dropped 6 bases and J dropped 7 bases, with 15 bases sitting between them. This CDR3 contains 13 residues. Germline loops: CDR1 MNHEY, CDR2 SVGAGI. CDR3 nucleotides: TGTGCCAGCAGGCGGGGCTTCCGGAGTGAAGCTTTCTTT. Translated: CASRRGFRSEAFF.

This clone was seen a few times. V and J are TRBV5-4 and TRBJ2-1, with D perhaps matching TRBD1 (6 bases). This CDR3 region has 15 residues. With 0 bases removed from V and 5 bases from J, the gap between germline ends came to 12 bases. Germline V CDR1 and CDR2: SGHNT, YYREEE (reference sequence). The chain's CDR3 is CASSLAGRTDNEQFF. Here the CDR3 DNA reads TGTGCCAGCAGCTTGGCTGGTAGGACAGACAATGAGCAGTTCTTC.

By share, this clone counts as medium-sized. A read error may produce the germline difference seen at one junction end. The chain joins TRBV7-7 to TRBJ2-5; possibly TRBD1 for D (5 bases). This CDR3 comprises 13 residues. The germline CDR1 and CDR2 sequences are SSHAT and FNYEAQ (reference sequence). The CDR3 DNA sequence: TGTGCTAGCAGCTTAGGGGTGGCGGAGACCCAGTACTTC. Translation: CASSLGVAETQYF.

This chain links TRBV9 with TRBJ2-7; 8 bases fit TRBD1. Germline lookup yields CDR1 SGDLS and CDR2 YYNGEE. The CDR3 is 15 amino acids. V lost 2 bases, J lost 2 bases, and 6 bases stayed unmatched. In DNA form, the CDR3 reads TGTGCCAGCAGCGTGGGGGACAGGTATACCTACGAGCAGTACTTC. Amino acid sequence: CASSVGDRYTYEQYF.